Listed below are T cell receptor beta chains from one sample, sequenced in a study of T-cell memory formation after mild COVID-19. A single record per CDR3 protein comes from TCRdb applying MiXCR to the 5' RACE reads. The table records 550,000 to 600,000 distinct CDR3 sequences, approximately 21% of them present only once. Material: PBMCs or a T cell subset sorted from them (not recorded which). The receptors come from an adult woman who had mild COVID-19 (a few samples of this study predate the infection). Cell type and time point are not known. CDR3s include the opening cysteine and the closing phenylalanine or tryptophan. D genes are given only for firm matches. The size field is filled for only some rows; it gives once, few, many or a size class.

d_call,clone_size,j_call,v_call,cdr3_nt,cdr3_aa
TRBD2,-,TRBJ2-7,TRBV6-5,TGTGCCGCAGCAGTGGGAAGGGGAGGGAACGAGCAGTACTTC,CAAAVGRGGNEQYF
TRBD2,-,TRBJ2-1,TRBV11-3,TGTGCCAGCAGCCCAGCGGGGGTAATAGGGCAGTTCTTC,CASSPAGVIGQFF
-,-,TRBJ1-1,TRBV29-1,TGCAGCGGAGGGGGGGGGCTTGAAGCTTTCTTT,CSGGGGLEAFF
-,-,TRBJ2-7,TRBV19,TGTGCCAGTAGTAGGGGGTACAGCACCAAGAGCGAGCAGTACTTC,CASSRGYSTKSEQYF
-,few,TRBJ2-1,TRBV11-2,TGTGCCAGCAGCCCAAGGGTCTCCTCCTCTAGGGTAAGGTCCTACAATGAGCAGTTCTTC,CASSPRVSSSRVRSYNEQFF
-,few,TRBJ1-1,TRBV5-1,TGCGCCAGCAGCCCGCAGGGACATCCGAACACTGAAGCTTTCTTT,CASSPQGHPNTEAFF
-,few,TRBJ2-7,TRBV24-1,TGTGCCACCAGTGGTGGTTCCGTCTACGAGCAGTACTTC,CATSGGSVYEQYF
-,-,TRBJ2-3,TRBV7-2,TGTGCCAGCAGCTTTAACGGGAGAACAGATACGCAGTATTTT,CASSFNGRTDTQYF
TRBD1,few,TRBJ1-2,TRBV5-1,TGCGCCAGCAGCTCCGGGACAGCTCCCTCTGGCTACACCTTC,CASSSGTAPSGYTF
TRBD1,-,TRBJ2-1,TRBV24-1,TGTGCCACCAGTGAAACCGGGACAGGCACCTACAATGAGCAGTTCTTC,CATSETGTGTYNEQFF
-,few,TRBJ1-1,TRBV6-5,TGTGCCAGCAGTATCGGACCCCGGGGCATCGAAGCTTTCTTT,CASSIGPRGIEAFF
-,few,TRBJ2-7,TRBV5-1,TGCGCCAGCAGCTTGGCGAGCGCAAGCTCCTACGAGCAGTACTTC,CASSLASASSYEQYF
TRBD2,-,TRBJ2-1,TRBV20-1,TGCAGTGCTAGAGATGGCGGGAGCTCCTACAATGAGCAGTTCTTC,CSARDGGSSYNEQFF
-,few,TRBJ1-5,TRBV3-1,TGTGCCAGCAGCCAGTCCGGCACCTTAAGTAAGACCCAGCATTTT,CASSQSGTLSKTQHF
-,-,TRBJ1-3,TRBV4-1,TGCGCCAGCAGCCAAGATCCCCAGGCTTCGGGAAACACCATATATTTT,CASSQDPQASGNTIYF
-,many,TRBJ2-1,TRBV5-1,TGCGCCAGCAGCCGGACCCTAGCGACTGTAAACAATGAGCAGTTCTTC,CASSRTLATVNNEQFF
-,-,TRBJ2-7,TRBV12-3/TRBV12-4,TGTGCCAGCAGTGGGGCCTCATACGAGCAGTACTTC,CASSGASYEQYF
-,few,TRBJ2-1,TRBV11-2,TGTGCCAGCAGCCGGACCCGGGGGAGCTCCTACAATGAGCAGTTCTTC,CASSRTRGSSYNEQFF
-,few,TRBJ2-7,TRBV2,TGTGCCAGCAGCACCGGGACATTCTACGAGCAGTACTTC,CASSTGTFYEQYF
-,-,TRBJ2-3,TRBV29-1,TGCAGCGTTCGGGATTTCACAGATACGCAGTATTTT,CSVRDFTDTQYF
-,few,TRBJ2-7,TRBV10-3,TGTGCCATCAGTGAGCCGAGCGGGCACGAGCAGTACTTC,CAISEPSGHEQYF
-,-,TRBJ1-3,TRBV12-3/TRBV12-4,TGTGCCAGCAGCCGTGGACGGGAATTCTCTGGAAACACCATATATTTT,CASSRGREFSGNTIYF
TRBD1,few,TRBJ1-1,TRBV3-1,TGTGCCAGCAGACGAGGACAGGTCGGCGAAGCTTTCTTT,CASRRGQVGEAFF
TRBD1,-,TRBJ1-3,TRBV5-1,TGCGCCAGCAGCTTTAAGGGAGACAGGGGCTACACCATATATTTT,CASSFKGDRGYTIYF
TRBD1,few,TRBJ1-1,TRBV19,TGTGCCAGTAGCCGAGGGACAGCTGAAGCTTTCTTT,CASSRGTAEAFF
-,-,TRBJ1-5,TRBV12-3/TRBV12-4,TGTGCCAGCAGTTTAGGGGGGGCGTGGGGTCAGCCCCAGCATTTT,CASSLGGAWGQPQHF
-,few,TRBJ1-5,TRBV2,TGTGCCAGCAGGTCGGACAGACTCAACGATCAGCCCCAGCATTTT,CASRSDRLNDQPQHF
-,few,TRBJ2-7,TRBV12-3/TRBV12-4,TGTGCCAGCAGTTGGGACATTGCCTACGAGCAGTACTTC,CASSWDIAYEQYF
-,-,TRBJ1-1,TRBV19,TGTGCCAGTAGTATCAATATGGACACTGAAGCTTTCTTT,CASSINMDTEAFF
TRBD1,few,TRBJ1-5,TRBV27,TGTGCCAGCAGAGGGGACAGCCAAGTAGGGCCCCAGCATTTT,CASRGDSQVGPQHF
-,-,TRBJ2-1,TRBV6-5,TGTGCCAGCAGTCCCGAAGGCAATGAGCAGTTCTTC,CASSPEGNEQFF
-,-,TRBJ2-5,TRBV28,TGTGCCAGCAGTTTAATCGGCGCCACCCGGAGCATAGAGACCCAGTACTTC,CASSLIGATRSIETQYF
-,-,TRBJ1-1,TRBV3-1,TGTGCCAGCAGCCAAGATGTTCTATGGAACACTGAAGCTCTCTTT,CASSQDVLWNTEALF
TRBD2,-,TRBJ2-1,TRBV7-3,TGTGCCAGCAGCTCAAGCGGGAGGCGGAATGAGCAGTTCTTC,CASSSSGRRNEQFF
TRBD1,few,TRBJ2-1,TRBV6-5,TGTGCCAGCAGCCACGACAGGGGAAATGAGCAGTTCTTC,CASSHDRGNEQFF
TRBD2,-,TRBJ2-7,TRBV6-5,TGTGCCAGCAGTCTGGGACTAGCGGGAGTGCAGTACGAGCAGTACTTC,CASSLGLAGVQYEQYF
TRBD1,-,TRBJ2-5,TRBV11-3,TGTGCCAGCAGCTTAGGATCGATCGGGACAGGCCAAGAGACCCAGTACTTC,CASSLGSIGTGQETQYF
-,few,TRBJ2-6,TRBV7-6,TGTGCCAGCAGCTTACACCCTGGGGCCAACGTCCTGACTTTC,CASSLHPGANVLTF
-,few,TRBJ1-1,TRBV3-1,TGTGCCAGCAGCCATCTAGACAGAAACACTGAAGCTTTCTTT,CASSHLDRNTEAFF
TRBD1,-,TRBJ1-2,TRBV5-1,TGCGCCAGCAGTCAAATCGACAGGGAATACGGCTACACCTTC,CASSQIDREYGYTF
TRBD1,-,TRBJ1-6,TRBV6-5,TGTGCCAGCAGTTACCAAAACAGGGGGCGGTCACCCCTCCACTTT,CASSYQNRGRSPLHF
-,few,TRBJ1-2,TRBV3-1,TGTGCCAGCAGCCAGCGAATCGGACAAGCCTATGGCTACACCTTC,CASSQRIGQAYGYTF
TRBD2,-,TRBJ2-3,TRBV25-1,TGTGCCAGCAGTAGGCGGGGGGGCCACACAGATACGCAGTATTTT,CASSRRGGHTDTQYF
-,few,TRBJ1-2,TRBV12-3/TRBV12-4,TGTGCCAGCAGCCCAGGGGCATCGCACGATGGCTACACCTTC,CASSPGASHDGYTF
-,once,TRBJ2-3,TRBV5-1,TGCGCCAGCAGCTTGTCGGGCAGGGTAACAGATACGCAGTATTTT,CASSLSGRVTDTQYF
-,-,TRBJ2-5,TRBV3-1,TGTGCCAGCAGACTCCTCGAGACCCAGTACTTC,CASRLLETQYF
-,many,TRBJ2-6,TRBV5-1,TGCGCCAGCAGCAGGGGGACCGCCTCTGGGGCCAACGTCCTGACTTTC,CASSRGTASGANVLTF
-,few,TRBJ2-3,TRBV20-1,TGCAGTGCCCTGGTAGGGCCGCAAGATACGCAGTATTTT,CSALVGPQDTQYF